One and the same sample provided the 15 T cell receptor beta chains below, sequenced in a study of cytomegalovirus exposure and HLA in healthy donors. This PCR relied on a set of 60 Vbeta primers and 13 Jbeta primers. Generated by immunoSEQ multiplex PCR, the TCRdb table keeps only in-frame clones and is missing some. The repertoire has around 140,000 clones, approximately 80% of them found once; the top ten carry 0.94%. The sequenced material came from PBMCs. These receptors came from a woman aged 55-75 years in good health and CMV-seronegative.

The genes are TRBV7-9 and TRBJ1-1, with TRBD1 as a possible D gene (5 bases). V lost 5 bases and J 1 base, leaving 11 bases between the germline ends. The CDR3 is 14 residues long. Germline V CDR1 and CDR2: SEHNR, FQNEAQ (reference sequence). CDR3 loop: CASSPRQRNTEAFF. For the CDR3, the DNA is TGTGCCAGCAGCCCCCGACAGAGGAACACTGAAGCTTTCTTT.

The CDR3 DNA sequence: TGTGCCAGCAGTTCCGGGACAGGGGTTGATCAGCCCCAGCATTTT. Translating it yields CASSSGTGVDQPQHF. The chain uses TRBV28 and TRBJ1-5; TRBD1 aligns across 10 bases. The J segment lost 5 bases and the V segment lost 4 bases, leaving 5 bases of the junction unmatched. The CDR3 covers 15 residues. Germline CDR1 and CDR2: MDHEN and SYDVKM.

The CDR3 region is CASSVGGGHYEQYF. The CDR3 DNA reads TGTGCCAGCAGCGTAGGAGGAGGGCACTACGAGCAGTACTTC. This sequence joins TRBV9 and TRBJ2-7, with a possible D match to TRBD2 (6 bases). Germline assignment: CDR1 SGDLS and CDR2 YYNGEE. This CDR3 has 14 amino acids. V lost 0 bases, J lost 3 bases, and 10 bases lay in between.

The chain recombines TRBV2 with TRBJ1-5, with D uncertain. This CDR3 is 14 amino acids long. Trimming removed 4 bases at V and 1 base at J, with 8 bases between. CDR1 is SNHLY and CDR2 is FYNNEI in the germline V gene. CDR3 DNA: TGTGCCAGCAGTGGGGAGGTCAGCAATCAGCCCCAGCATTTT. The encoded protein is CASSGEVSNQPQHF. Supplemented by reference TRBV2 and TRBJ1-5, the full variable domain reads EPEVTQTPSHQVTQMGQEVILRCVPISNHLYFYWYRQILGQKVEFLVSFYNNEISEKSEIFDDQFSVERPDGSNFTLKIRSTKLEDSAMYFCASSGEVSNQPQHFGDGTRLSIL.

V and J are TRBV27 and TRBJ2-7; 7 nucleotides align to TRBD1. Germline V CDR1 and CDR2: MNHEY, SMNVEV (reference sequence). The CDR3 contains 16 residues. Unmatched junction bases numbered 8, after V lost 3 bases and J lost 0 bases. The CDR3 region has the DNA TGTGCCAGCAGTTTCCACGGGACAGACTACTCCTACGAGCAGTACTTC. Its translation: CASSFHGTDYSYEQYF.

The chain carries TRBV21-1 and TRBJ2-5; TRBD1 reflects the table's D call only, with no check against the DNA. The DNA matches TRBJ2-7 better at its end, which makes the J call doubtful. TRBV21-1 is listed as a pseudogene. The CDR3 runs to 17 residues. The CDR3 nucleotides read TGTGCCAGCAGCAAAATGGGACAGGGGCGTATATCCTACGAGCAGTACTTC. It specifies CASSKMGQGRISYEQYF.

The chain links TRBV6-1 to TRBJ2-7, with D possibly TRBD2 on 5 matching bases. This CDR3 contains 12 residues. V shed 6 bases and J shed 0 bases, with 6 bases lying between them. Per germline, CDR1 MNHNS and CDR2 SASEGT. The CDR3 reads CASRRDSYEQYF. CDR3 nucleotides: TGTGCCAGCAGGAGGGACTCCTACGAGCAGTACTTC.

This clone came up once. J is TRBJ1-2 and V is TRBV10-2; 7 positions agree with TRBD1. This CDR3 spans 13 amino acids. J gave up 6 bases and V 8 bases, and 9 bases lay outside the gene matches. Germline V lookup: CDR1 WSHSY, CDR2 SAAADI. The CDR3 region is CASRTGAPDGYTF. The CDR3 DNA sequence: TGCGCCAGCCGTACAGGGGCGCCTGATGGCTACACCTTC.

The CDR3 here is CATSRVRTHHGYTF. For the CDR3, the DNA is TGTGCCACCAGCAGAGTCAGGACACATCATGGCTACACCTTC. J is TRBJ1-2 and V is TRBV15, with D perhaps matching TRBD1 (5 bases). CDR3 length: 14 amino acids. Per germline, CDR1 LNHNV and CDR2 YYDKDF (reference sequence). V lost 1 base to trimming and J lost 6 bases, with 12 bases between them.

The chain employs TRBV10-1 and TRBJ1-1; D gene uncertain. Trimming took 6 bases from V and 0 from J, leaving 8 bases between them. The CDR3 has 13 residues. Germline CDR1 is WNHNN and CDR2 is SYGVQD (reference sequence). Here the CDR3 DNA reads TGCGCCAGCAGGGTAGGAGTGAACACTGAAGCTTTCTTT. Residues: CASRVGVNTEAFF.

CDR3 coding DNA: TGTGCCAGCAGTTTTCAGGGCGTGAGGTCCGGGGAGCTGTTTTTT. This codes for CASSFQGVRSGELFF. The V and J genes are TRBV28 and TRBJ2-2, with a possible D match to TRBD1 (5 bases). The length of the CDR3 is 15 residues. V gave up 3 bases and J gave up 6 bases, with 14 bases separating them. The germline CDR1 and CDR2 sequences are MDHEN and SYDVKM.

The J gene is TRBJ2-1, the V gene TRBV10-3, with 8 bases aligning to TRBD1. V lost 5 bases, J lost 7 bases, and 7 bases stayed unmatched. The CDR3 is 14 amino acids. Germline CDR1 reads ENHRY; CDR2 reads SYGVKD. CDR3 in amino acids: CAISIRGQGNEQFF. CDR3 in DNA: TGTGCCATCAGTATCAGGGGGCAAGGGAATGAGCAGTTCTTC.

This chain connects TRBV5-1 to TRBJ2-1; 10 bases fit TRBD2. This CDR3 has 14 amino acids. V shed 4 bases and J 8 bases; nucleotides not matched to a gene: 6. Germline V gives CDR1 SGHRS, CDR2 YFSETQ. The CDR3 protein is CASSRRTSGYEQFF. The CDR3 bases are TGCGCCAGCAGCCGAAGGACTAGCGGCTATGAGCAGTTCTTC.

This clone was recorded a few times. The same CDR3 also results from other DNA sequences found in this sample. The rearrangement links TRBV7-9 to TRBJ2-5; no definite D call. Trimming left V 0 bases short and J 5 bases short, with 10 bases between. Germline CDR1 is SEHNR and CDR2 is FQNEAQ (reference sequence). This CDR3 comprises 14 residues. This CDR3 reads CASSLARGGETQYF. The CDR3 DNA reads TGTGCCAGCAGCTTAGCGCGAGGCGGCGAGACCCAGTACTTC. Full variable domain (missing parts from reference TRBV7-9 and TRBJ2-5): DTGVSQNPRHKITKRGQNVTFRCDPISEHNRLYWYRQTLGQGPEFLTYFQNEAQLEKSRLLSDRFSAERPKGSFSTLEIQRTEQGDSAMYLCASSLARGGETQYFGPGTRLLVL.

This chain links TRBV6-5 with TRBJ1-6; D gene ambiguous. This CDR3 is built from 14 residues. The germline V gene encodes CDR1 MNHEY and CDR2 SVGAGI. The ends were cut back, 5 bases at V and 3 bases at J, with 8 bases in the middle. CDR3 coding DNA: TGTGCCAGCAGTCTCGGAGGCTATAATTCACCCCTCCACTTT. Translating it yields CASSLGGYNSPLHF.